A selection of T cell receptor beta chains follows, all from one sample in a study of blood T cell repertoires in COVID-19. Clones were read by immunoSEQ multiplex PCR, and TCRdb kept only the in-frame ones, dropping some. The data contain approximately 70,000 clones, roughly 85% of them seen just once; the ten biggest clones take up more than 20%. The sequenced sample was peripheral blood. These receptors were collected from a man between 60 and 70 years old with active or convalescent COVID-19. CDR3s include the opening cysteine and the closing phenylalanine or tryptophan. The D gene is left open where the match is weak. The size field is filled for only some rows; it gives once, few, many or a size class.

d_gene: TRBD1
v_gene: TRBV5-4
abundance: NA
j_gene: TRBJ2-1
CDR3nt: TGTGCCAGCAGCGCTCCTGGACAGGGTGCCAATGAGCAGTTCTTC
CDR3aa: CASSAPGQGANEQFF

d_gene: NA
v_gene: TRBV4-1
abundance: once
j_gene: TRBJ1-3
CDR3nt: TGCGCCAGCAGCCAAGATAGGAGGCAAGCGGGCCACTCTGGAAACACCATATATTTT
CDR3aa: CASSQDRRQAGHSGNTIYF

d_gene: NA
v_gene: TRBV10-2
abundance: NA
j_gene: TRBJ1-1
CDR3nt: TGCGCCAGCAGTGAGTCGATAGTTGGGAACACTGAAGCTTTCTTT
CDR3aa: CASSESIVGNTEAFF

d_gene: NA
v_gene: TRBV30
abundance: NA
j_gene: TRBJ1-2
CDR3nt: TGTGCCTGGAGTGTACACGGCTACACCTTC
CDR3aa: CAWSVHGYTF

d_gene: TRBD2
v_gene: TRBV6-4
abundance: NA
j_gene: TRBJ2-5
CDR3nt: TGTGCCAGCAGTGACCCCGGGGGGAGCAGGAGAGAGACCCAGTACTTC
CDR3aa: CASSDPGGSRRETQYF

d_gene: NA
v_gene: TRBV10-3
abundance: NA
j_gene: TRBJ1-5
CDR3nt: TGTGCCATCAGTGAGAGGGGTTCTAATCAGCCCCAGCATTTT
CDR3aa: CAISERGSNQPQHF

d_gene: NA
v_gene: TRBV11-3
abundance: NA
j_gene: TRBJ2-1
CDR3nt: TGTGCCAGCAGCTTGGGGAGCTCCTACAATGAGCAGTTCTTC
CDR3aa: CASSLGSSYNEQFF

d_gene: NA
v_gene: TRBV5-5
abundance: once
j_gene: TRBJ2-5
CDR3nt: TGTGCCAGCAGCTTGGGTACCGGGGGATACCAGTACTTC
CDR3aa: CASSLGTGGYQYF

d_gene: NA
v_gene: TRBV5-4
abundance: NA
j_gene: TRBJ1-1
CDR3nt: TGTGCCAGCAGCAGCAGGACCGCTGGGGGGACTGAAGCTTTCTTT
CDR3aa: CASSSRTAGGTEAFF

d_gene: NA
v_gene: TRBV18
abundance: NA
j_gene: TRBJ1-1
CDR3nt: TGTGCCAGCTCACCACCTGTTCGGACTGAAGCTTTCTTT
CDR3aa: CASSPPVRTEAFF

d_gene: TRBD1
v_gene: TRBV24-1
abundance: NA
j_gene: TRBJ2-3
CDR3nt: TGTGCCACCAGTGATCCCCGGGACAGAAGGACATCGGGCACAGATACGCAGTATTTT
CDR3aa: CATSDPRDRRTSGTDTQYF